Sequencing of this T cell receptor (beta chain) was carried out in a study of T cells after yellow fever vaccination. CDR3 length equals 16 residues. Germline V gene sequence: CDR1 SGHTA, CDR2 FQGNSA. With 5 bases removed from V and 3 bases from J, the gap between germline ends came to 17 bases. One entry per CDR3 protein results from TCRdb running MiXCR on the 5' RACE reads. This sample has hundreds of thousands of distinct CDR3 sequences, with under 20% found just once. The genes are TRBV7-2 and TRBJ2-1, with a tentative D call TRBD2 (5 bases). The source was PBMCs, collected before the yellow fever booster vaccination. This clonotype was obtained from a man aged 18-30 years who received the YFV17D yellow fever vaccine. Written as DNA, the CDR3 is TGTGCCAGCAGCCCCCACCCGACGGGGAACTACAATGAGCAGTTCTTC. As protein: CASSPHPTGNYNEQFF.